The entry that follows covers one T cell receptor beta chain sequence. The antigen remains unidentified. The patients serving as multiple sclerosis controls were treatment-naive. They had stable or active relapsing-remitting disease and fulfilled revised McDonald criteria. This record belongs to a study of CD8 T cells in Susac syndrome. Study-level points and caveats: The authors acknowledged that the study's TCR sequencing and HLA analysis involved relatively few individuals.

Germline V CDR1 and CDR2: SNHLY, FYNNEI. The ends were cut back, 1 base at V and 8 bases at J, with 3 bases in the middle. CDR3 size: 11 residues. Random hexamers were used to reverse transcribe an amount of roughly 0.45 to 1 ug RNA. The method of amplification for TCR beta CDR3 was immunoSEQ multiplex PCR, covering 54 Vbeta and 13 Jbeta. TCRdb reanalysed the immunoSEQ multiplex PCR reads using MiXCR and keeps one entry per CDR3 protein. The sample shows under 200,000 distinct CDR3 sequences, 85% to 95% of them seen only once. Specimen: CD8+ T cells from PBMCs. This TCR came from a human donor with multiple sclerosis. The rearrangement links TRBV2 to TRBJ2-4; D gene ambiguous. CDR3 DNA sequence: TGTGCCAGCAGTGAAGGGGACATTCAGTACTTC. Its translation is CASSEGDIQYF.